These 29 T cell receptor beta chains were all obtained from the same sample, sequenced in a study of response to subunit inactivated influenza vaccine. One entry per CDR3 protein results from TCRdb running MiXCR on the RT-PCR reads. This table holds roughly 760,000 distinct CDR3 sequences, around 21% found once. The sample consisted of PBMCs from blood, taken 5 days after vaccination. These receptors came from a man between 45 and 60 years old who received an inactivated influenza vaccine.

This clonotype was seen only a few times. V is TRBV12-3 or TRBV12-4 and J is TRBJ2-1; TRBD2 is a possible D gene (5 bases). V was shortened by 7 bases and J by 1 base, with 14 bases between the two germline ends. The CDR3 consists of 15 residues. Written as DNA, the CDR3 is TGTGCCAGCACCCTACTAGAAAATTCCTACAATGAGCAGTTCTTC. The encoded protein is CASTLLENSYNEQFF.

There are a few counts of this clonotype. The J gene is TRBJ2-7, the V gene TRBV7-9; D gene unclear. The CDR3 runs to 14 residues. Between the trimmed V and J ends, which lost 1 base and 4 bases, there was a span of 11 bases. Germline V gene data show CDR1 as SEHNR and CDR2 as FQNEAQ (reference sequence). The CDR3: CASSLGLPPYEQYF. CDR3 nucleotide sequence: TGTGCCAGCAGCTTAGGGCTACCCCCTTACGAGCAGTACTTC.

This clonotype was picked up a small number of times. The chain carries TRBV5-6 and TRBJ2-2, with 9 nucleotides matching TRBD1. V lost 0 bases and J lost 4; bases outside the gene matches: 4. Germline V gives CDR1 SGHDT, CDR2 YYEEEE. The CDR3 is 16 amino acids. As DNA, the CDR3 is TGTGCCAGCAGCTTGGTCCACAGGGGGCCCACCGGGGAGCTGTTTTTT. Translating gives CASSLVHRGPTGELFF. Complete variable domain (other parts from reference TRBV5-6 and TRBJ2-2): DAGVTQSPTHLIKTRGQQVTLRCSPKSGHDTVSWYQQALGQGPQFIFQYYEEEERQRGNFPDRFSGHQFPNYSSELNVNALLLGDSALYLCASSLVHRGPTGELFFGEGSRLTVL.

This clonotype occurred a few times. The chain recombines TRBV6-5 with TRBJ2-1, with a tentative D call TRBD2 (6 bases). The CDR3 has 16 amino acids. V was clipped by 2 bases and J by 3 bases, with 14 bases between them. In germline, CDR1 is MNHEY, CDR2 SVGAGI. The CDR3 is CASSYGRRVGYNEQFF. The CDR3 DNA is TGTGCCAGCAGTTACGGGAGGAGGGTAGGCTACAATGAGCAGTTCTTC.

V gene TRBV5-1 combines with J gene TRBJ2-2; 9 nucleotides match TRBD1. This CDR3 is 16 amino acids long. The germline V gene encodes CDR1 SGHRS and CDR2 YFSETQ. V trimming: 3 bases; J trimming: 4 bases; junction bases outside the gene matches: 7. CDR3 coding DNA: TGCGCCAGCAGCTCGGGGGACAGGGTTTTCACCGGGGAGCTGTTTTTT. Protein: CASSSGDRVFTGELFF. The variable domain in full, completed from reference TRBV5-1 and TRBJ2-2, reads KAGVTQTPRYLIKTRGQQVTLSCSPISGHRSVSWYQQTPGQGLQFLFEYFSETQRNKGNFPGRFSGRQFSNSRSEMNVSTLELGDSALYLCASSSGDRVFTGELFFGEGSRLTVL.

Here the CDR3 reads CASSSGGDWEGFFGYTF. CDR3 DNA sequence: TGTGCCAGCAGCTCAGGAGGAGATTGGGAGGGGTTTTTTGGCTACACCTTC. The chain couples TRBV9 to TRBJ1-2; tentatively, D is TRBD1 (5 bases). Looked up from germline, CDR1 is SGDLS and CDR2 is YYNGEE. CDR3 length equals 17 residues. The V end lost 4 bases, the J end lost 7 bases, and 26 bases lay between the germline ends.

J is TRBJ2-7 and V is TRBV11-2, with 10 bases identical to TRBD1. The CDR3 is 17 amino acids. The J segment lost 4 bases and the V segment lost 5 bases, leaving 14 bases of the junction unmatched. Per the germline V gene, CDR1 is SGHAT and CDR2 is FQNNGV. The CDR3 sequence is CASSLTSTGGSFYEQYF. The DNA of the CDR3 is TGTGCCAGCAGCCTCACCTCGACAGGGGGCAGTTTTTACGAGCAGTACTTC.

This clonotype was found a few times. The chain has TRBV7-7 and TRBJ2-7; D perhaps matches TRBD1 (6 bases). The CDR3 sequence is 14 residues long. CDR1 is SSHAT and CDR2 is FNYEAQ in the germline V gene (reference sequence). The V and J ends lost 6 bases and 3 bases respectively, with 15 bases between them. The CDR3: CASSPVQGSYEQYF. The CDR3, as DNA: TGTGCCAGCAGTCCCGTCCAGGGGAGCTACGAGCAGTACTTC.

The J gene is TRBJ2-3, the V gene TRBV29-1; D remains unclear. The CDR3 consists of 14 residues. The germline V gene encodes CDR1 SQVTM and CDR2 ANQGSEA. V was pared by 3 bases and J by 0 bases, with 10 bases between. CDR3 nucleotide sequence: TGCAGCGTTGAGACTGGTTCTAGCACAGATACGCAGTATTTT. It codes for CSVETGSSTDTQYF.

This clonotype was picked up many times. This chain connects TRBV28 to TRBJ2-1, with 7 nucleotides matching TRBD2. J was trimmed by 7 bases and V by 2 bases; bases with no gene match: 5. Germline assignment: CDR1 MDHEN and CDR2 SYDVKM. CDR3 length equals 14 residues. The CDR3 sequence: CASSLGGGGNEQFF. The CDR3 DNA reads as TGTGCCAGCAGTTTAGGCGGGGGTGGGAATGAGCAGTTCTTC.

In this sample, this clonotype turned up a few times. V is TRBV20-1 and J is TRBJ2-2, with 7 bases fitting TRBD2. V was pared by 5 bases and J by 2 bases, with 14 bases of the junction left unmatched. This CDR3 has 17 residues. Germline values: CDR1 DFQATT, CDR2 SNEGSKA (reference sequence). CDR3 protein: CSAPLHGLGANTGELFF. The CDR3 nucleotides are TGCAGTGCTCCCCTCCACGGACTAGGGGCCAACACCGGGGAGCTGTTTTTT.

In its sample, this clonotype was seen a few times. The V gene is TRBV5-1, the J gene TRBJ1-1; the D is unclear. V dropped 0 bases and J dropped 0 bases, with 12 bases sitting between them. CDR1 is SGHRS and CDR2 is YFSETQ in the germline V gene. This CDR3 has 16 residues. For the CDR3, the DNA is TGCGCCAGCAGCTTGGAGGCAGAAATAATGAACACTGAAGCTTTCTTT. This translates into CASSLEAEIMNTEAFF.

V is TRBV6-1 and J is TRBJ2-3; weak D call: TRBD2 (5 bases). Trimming took 6 bases from V and 10 from J, leaving 17 bases between them. Germline CDR1 reads MNHNS; CDR2 reads SASEGT. The CDR3 covers 13 residues. As DNA, the CDR3 is TGTGCCAGCAGCCGGACCCTCGGGAAACCGCAGTATTTT. Its translation: CASSRTLGKPQYF.

This clonotype came up a few times. The chain links TRBV5-1 to TRBJ2-1; 7 bases align to TRBD2. This CDR3 is built from 14 residues. CDR1 SGHRS and CDR2 YFSETQ come from the germline V gene. The V gene end was trimmed by 2 bases and the J gene end by 8 bases; junction bases not matched to a gene: 7. The CDR3 here is CASSFGGGPDEQFF. For the CDR3, the DNA is TGCGCCAGCAGCTTCGGGGGAGGGCCCGATGAGCAGTTCTTC.

The CDR3 DNA sequence: TGCGCCAGCAGCTTGGGGGACAGGGTCCACGAGCAGTACTTC. This sequence encodes CASSLGDRVHEQYF. The chain carries TRBV5-1 and TRBJ2-7, with 9 bases that match TRBD1. Germline-derived CDR1 and CDR2 are SGHRS and YFSETQ. After removal of 0 bases from V and 5 bases from J, the junction contained 3 bases not matched to a gene. This CDR3 comprises 14 residues.

The V gene is TRBV4-3, the J gene TRBJ1-5; D may be TRBD1 (6 bases). Trimming removed 0 bases at V and 10 bases at J, with 16 bases between. CDR1 is LGHNA, CDR2 YSLEER, per germline. The CDR3 has 15 residues. In DNA, the CDR3 is TGCGCCAGCAGCCAAGAATGGTCAGGGGCCTTACCCCAGCATTTT. As protein: CASSQEWSGALPQHF.

The chain couples TRBV6-1 to TRBJ2-4; 8 bases fit TRBD2. CDR1 and CDR2 from the germline V gene are MNHNS and SASEGT. The J segment lost 12 bases and the V segment lost 3 bases, leaving 7 bases of the junction unmatched. The CDR3 length is 13 residues. CDR3 amino acids: CASSEAGGVHQYF. Written as DNA, the CDR3 is TGTGCCAGCAGTGAGGCGGGGGGAGTACATCAGTACTTC.

The chain joins TRBV7-9 to TRBJ2-1, with TRBD1 identical over 7 bases. The CDR3 is 15 residues long. The germline V gene has CDR1 SEHNR and CDR2 FQNEAQ (reference sequence). V gave up 3 bases and J gave up 7 bases; unmatched junction bases: 9. CDR3 region: CASSFTGAPINEQFF. The CDR3 DNA is TGTGCCAGCAGCTTTACAGGGGCGCCTATAAATGAGCAGTTCTTC.

This clonotype was counted between two and nine times. V usage is TRBV7-8 and J usage is TRBJ2-7; TRBD1 agrees at 8 bases. There are 16 residues in the CDR3. Germline V lookup: CDR1 SGHVS, CDR2 FQNEAQ. V lost 3 bases and J lost 0; bases outside the gene matches: 7. The CDR3 region has the DNA TGTGCCAGCAGCTTCGTCGGAGGACAGGGCTCCTACGAGCAGTACTTC. Translation: CASSFVGGQGSYEQYF.

This rearrangement joins TRBV2 to TRBJ2-7; 8 bases agree with TRBD1. The CDR3 spans 14 residues. Germline loops: CDR1 SNHLY, CDR2 FYNNEI. Trimming at V came to 8 bases and at J to 4 bases, leaving 10 bases not matched to a gene. The CDR3 loop is CASARDRRGYEQYF. The CDR3 bases are TGTGCCAGCGCCCGGGACAGGAGGGGGTACGAGCAGTACTTC.

The genes are TRBV5-1 and TRBJ2-1; 13 bases map to TRBD2. The CDR3 contains 18 residues. V lost 0 bases, J lost 8 bases, and 11 bases stayed unmatched. Germline lookup yields CDR1 SGHRS and CDR2 YFSETQ. The CDR3 DNA reads as TGCGCCAGCAGCTTGGCCTTGACTAGCGGGAGGATAAGGGATGAGCAGTTCTTC. Translation gives CASSLALTSGRIRDEQFF.

This clonotype was counted a few times. For the CDR3, the DNA is TGTGCCAGCAGCTTGGTACCGGCGGGGGAGCAGTACTTC. Its translation is CASSLVPAGEQYF. The genes are TRBV5-4 and TRBJ2-7; D perhaps matches TRBD2 (6 bases). V lost 0 bases and J 7 bases, leaving 11 bases between the germline ends. There are 13 residues in the CDR3. The germline CDR1 and CDR2 sequences are SGHNT and YYREEE (reference sequence).

A few counts support this clonotype. The V and J genes are TRBV5-1 and TRBJ1-1; 8 bases agree with TRBD1. The CDR3 covers 17 residues. Germline values: CDR1 SGHRS, CDR2 YFSETQ. V dropped 1 base and J dropped 0; count of bases not matched to a gene: 8. The CDR3 region has the DNA TGCGCCAGCAGCTTGACCGGACAGGGAATCGTGAACACTGAAGCTTTCTTT. Translated, it gives CASSLTGQGIVNTEAFF.

As for this clonotype: An end of the junction does not agree with germline; a read error may underlie this. The gene calls are TRBV4-3 and TRBJ2-1; D not certain. The CDR3 totals 13 residues. Germline CDR1 is LGHNA and CDR2 is YSLEER. CDR3 sequence reads: CASSQDRYKEQFF. For the CDR3, the DNA is TGCGCCAGCAGCCAAGACAGATACAAAGAGCAGTTCTTC.

The chain carries TRBV12-3 or TRBV12-4 and TRBJ1-1, with D hard to call. V lost 3 bases and J lost 4, with 9 bases in between. The CDR3 contains 13 residues. The CDR3 is CASSFPGSTEAFF. The CDR3 nucleotides read TGTGCCAGCAGTTTTCCGGGGTCCACTGAAGCTTTCTTT.

This clonotype appeared many times. The rearrangement uses TRBV10-3 and TRBJ2-5; TRBD1 matches at 7 bases. The V and J ends lost 10 bases and 4 bases, in that order; junction bases with no gene match: 6. Germline V lookup: CDR1 ENHRY, CDR2 SYGVKD. The CDR3 extends over 12 amino acids. The CDR3 loop is CATGDRAETQYF. DNA of the CDR3: TGTGCCACCGGAGACAGGGCAGAGACCCAGTACTTC.

Details on this clonotype: Mismatch with germline at one junction end may stem from a read error. The V gene is TRBV12-3 or TRBV12-4, the J gene TRBJ2-7; 9 bases are shared with TRBD2. The CDR3 loop spans 16 amino acids. The CDR3 nucleotides read TGTGCCAGCAGCCAAGCCCCGGGACTAGCCTCCTCCGAGCAGTACTTC. This sequence encodes CASSQAPGLASSEQYF.

Turning to this clonotype: This may stem from a read error, because a much larger clone lies one nucleotide away. The rearrangement uses TRBV12-3 or TRBV12-4 and TRBJ2-7; TRBD2 matches 10 bases. The V segment lost 5 bases and the J segment 4 bases; nucleotides outside the gene matches: 5. The CDR3 covers 14 residues. The CDR3 bases are TGTGCCAGCAGTCCGGGACTAGCGAAATACGAGCAGTACTTC. It translates to CASSPGLAKYEQYF.

Only a few counts were recorded for this clonotype. The genes are TRBV2 and TRBJ2-5; 9 nucleotides agree with TRBD2. The J segment lost 3 bases and the V segment lost 8 bases, leaving 10 bases of the junction unmatched. This CDR3 contains 15 residues. Germline CDR1 reads SNHLY; CDR2 reads FYNNEI. For the CDR3, the DNA is TGTGCCAGCGCAACAAGCAGACTAGCGGAAGAGACCCAGTACTTC. This sequence encodes CASATSRLAEETQYF.